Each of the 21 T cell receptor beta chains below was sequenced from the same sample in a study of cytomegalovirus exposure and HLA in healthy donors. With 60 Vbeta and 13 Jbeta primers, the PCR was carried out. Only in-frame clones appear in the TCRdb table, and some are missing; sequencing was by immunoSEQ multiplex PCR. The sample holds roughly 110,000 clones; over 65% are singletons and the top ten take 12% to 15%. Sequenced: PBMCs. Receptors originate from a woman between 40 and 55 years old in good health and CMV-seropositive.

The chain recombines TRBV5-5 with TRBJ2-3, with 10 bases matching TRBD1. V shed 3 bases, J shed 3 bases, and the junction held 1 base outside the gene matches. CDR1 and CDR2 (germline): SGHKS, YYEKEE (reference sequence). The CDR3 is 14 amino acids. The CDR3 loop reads CASSWGQGTDTQYF. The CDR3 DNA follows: TGTGCCAGCAGCTGGGGACAGGGGACAGATACGCAGTATTTT.

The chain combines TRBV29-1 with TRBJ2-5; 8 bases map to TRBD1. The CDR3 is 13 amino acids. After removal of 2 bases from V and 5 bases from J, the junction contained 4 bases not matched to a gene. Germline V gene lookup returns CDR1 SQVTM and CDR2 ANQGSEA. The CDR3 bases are TGCAGCGTTGAACAGGGGGCGGGTGAGACCCAGTACTTC. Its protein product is CSVEQGAGETQYF.

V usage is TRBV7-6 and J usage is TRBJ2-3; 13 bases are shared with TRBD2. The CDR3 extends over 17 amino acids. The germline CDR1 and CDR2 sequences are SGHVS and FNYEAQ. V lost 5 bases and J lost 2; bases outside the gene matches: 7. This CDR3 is CASSPGLAGSTTDTQYF. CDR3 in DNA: TGTGCCAGCAGCCCGGGACTAGCGGGGTCGACCACAGATACGCAGTATTTT.

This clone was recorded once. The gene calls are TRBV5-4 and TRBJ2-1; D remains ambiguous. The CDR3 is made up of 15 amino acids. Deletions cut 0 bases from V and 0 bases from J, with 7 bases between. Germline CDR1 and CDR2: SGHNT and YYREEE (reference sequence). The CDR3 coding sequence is TGTGCCAGCAGCTTGGACAGTGGCTCCTACAATGAGCAGTTCTTC. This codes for CASSLDSGSYNEQFF. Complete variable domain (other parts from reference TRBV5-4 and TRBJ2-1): ETGVTQSPTHLIKTRGQQVTLRCSSQSGHNTVSWYQQALGQGPQFIFQYYREEENGRGNFPPRFSGLQFPNYSSELNVNALELDDSALYLCASSLDSGSYNEQFFGPGTRLTVL.

The CDR3 protein is CASSWGTDTEAFF. The CDR3 DNA sequence: TGCGCCAGCAGCTGGGGGACAGACACTGAAGCTTTCTTT. The V call is TRBV5-1, the J call TRBJ1-1, with TRBD1 matching 7 bases. This CDR3 contains 13 residues. V gave up 3 bases and J gave up 3 bases; unmatched junction bases: 2. From germline, CDR1 is SGHRS and CDR2 YFSETQ.

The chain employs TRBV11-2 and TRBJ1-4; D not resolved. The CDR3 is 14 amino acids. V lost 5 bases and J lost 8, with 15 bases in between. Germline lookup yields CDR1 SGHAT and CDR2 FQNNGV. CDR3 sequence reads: CASSPKAVREKLFF. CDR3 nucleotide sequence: TGTGCCAGCAGCCCCAAGGCCGTGAGGGAAAAACTGTTTTTT.

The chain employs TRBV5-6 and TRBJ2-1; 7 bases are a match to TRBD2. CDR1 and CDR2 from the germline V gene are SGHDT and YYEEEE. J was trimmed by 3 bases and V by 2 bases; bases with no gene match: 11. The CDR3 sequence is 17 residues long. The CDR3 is CASSFSGDYSGYNEQFF. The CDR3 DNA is TGTGCCAGCAGCTTCTCCGGGGACTACAGCGGCTACAATGAGCAGTTCTTC.

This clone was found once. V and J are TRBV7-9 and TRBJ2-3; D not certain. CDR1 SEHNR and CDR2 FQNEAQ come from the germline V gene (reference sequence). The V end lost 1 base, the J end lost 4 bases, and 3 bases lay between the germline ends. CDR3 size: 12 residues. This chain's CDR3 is CASSLGADTQYF. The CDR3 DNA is TGTGCCAGCAGCTTAGGAGCAGATACGCAGTATTTT.

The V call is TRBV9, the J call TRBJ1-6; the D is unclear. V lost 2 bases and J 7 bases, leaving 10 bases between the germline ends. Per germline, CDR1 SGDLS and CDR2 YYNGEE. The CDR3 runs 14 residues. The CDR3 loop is CASSVRGGNSPLHF. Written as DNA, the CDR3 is TGTGCCAGCAGCGTCCGGGGAGGCAATTCACCCCTCCACTTT.

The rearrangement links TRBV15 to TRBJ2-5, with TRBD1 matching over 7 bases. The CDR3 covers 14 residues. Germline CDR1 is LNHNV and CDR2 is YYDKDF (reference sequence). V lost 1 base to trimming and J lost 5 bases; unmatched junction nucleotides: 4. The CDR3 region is CATSRGGGGETQYF. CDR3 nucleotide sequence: TGTGCCACCAGCAGAGGAGGGGGCGGGGAGACCCAGTACTTC.

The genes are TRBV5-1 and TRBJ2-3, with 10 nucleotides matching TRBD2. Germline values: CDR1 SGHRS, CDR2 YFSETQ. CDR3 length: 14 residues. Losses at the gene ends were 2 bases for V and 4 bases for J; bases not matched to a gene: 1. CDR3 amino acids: CASSLLAGPDTQYF. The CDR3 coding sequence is TGCGCCAGCAGCTTACTAGCGGGGCCAGATACGCAGTATTTT.

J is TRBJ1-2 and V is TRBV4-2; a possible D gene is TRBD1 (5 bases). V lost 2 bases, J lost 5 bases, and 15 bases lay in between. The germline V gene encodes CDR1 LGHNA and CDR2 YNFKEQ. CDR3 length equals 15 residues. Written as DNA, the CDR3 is TGTGCCAGCAGCCAACCCAAAGGGGAAACTTATGGCTACACCTTC. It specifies CASSQPKGETYGYTF.

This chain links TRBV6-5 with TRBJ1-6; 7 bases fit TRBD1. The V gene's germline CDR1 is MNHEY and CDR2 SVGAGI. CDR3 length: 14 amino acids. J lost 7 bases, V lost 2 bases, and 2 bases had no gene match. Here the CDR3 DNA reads TGTGCCAGCAGTTACCGGGACAGAAATTCACCCCTCCACTTT. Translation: CASSYRDRNSPLHF.

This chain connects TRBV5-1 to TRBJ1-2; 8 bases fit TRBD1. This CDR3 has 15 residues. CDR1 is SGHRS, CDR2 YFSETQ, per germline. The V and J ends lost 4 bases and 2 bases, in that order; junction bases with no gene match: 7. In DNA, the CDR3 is TGCGCCAGCAGCCCAACAGGGGGAACCAACTATGGCTACACCTTC. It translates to CASSPTGGTNYGYTF.

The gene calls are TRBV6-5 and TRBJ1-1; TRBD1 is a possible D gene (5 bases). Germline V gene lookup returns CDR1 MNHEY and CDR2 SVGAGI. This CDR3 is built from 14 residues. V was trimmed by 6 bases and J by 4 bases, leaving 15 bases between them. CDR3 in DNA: TGTGCCAGCAGGCCCGGCTCTAGGGGCACTGAAGCTTTCTTT. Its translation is CASRPGSRGTEAFF.

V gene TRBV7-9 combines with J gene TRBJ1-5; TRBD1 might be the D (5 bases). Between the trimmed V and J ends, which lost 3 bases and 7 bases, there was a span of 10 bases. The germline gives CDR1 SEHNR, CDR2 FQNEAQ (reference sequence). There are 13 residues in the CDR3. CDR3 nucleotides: TGTGCCAGCAGCTTGCTAGGGGAACAGCCCCAGCATTTT. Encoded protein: CASSLLGEQPQHF.

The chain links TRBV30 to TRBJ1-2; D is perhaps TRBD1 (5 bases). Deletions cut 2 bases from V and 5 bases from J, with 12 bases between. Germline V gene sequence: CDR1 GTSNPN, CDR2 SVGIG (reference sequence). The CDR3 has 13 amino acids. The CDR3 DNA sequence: TGTGCCTGGAGTCCAGGGATCACGTATGGCTACACCTTC. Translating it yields CAWSPGITYGYTF.

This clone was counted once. The DNA for the CDR3 is TGTGCCTACCAGCGACGGGAATTTAATTCACCCCTCCACTTT. It specifies CAYQRREFNSPLHF. V and J are TRBV30 and TRBJ1-6; no clear D. Germline CDR1 reads GTSNPN; CDR2 reads SVGIG (reference sequence). Trimming cost V 7 bases and J 6 bases, with 16 bases left between them. This CDR3 has 14 amino acids.

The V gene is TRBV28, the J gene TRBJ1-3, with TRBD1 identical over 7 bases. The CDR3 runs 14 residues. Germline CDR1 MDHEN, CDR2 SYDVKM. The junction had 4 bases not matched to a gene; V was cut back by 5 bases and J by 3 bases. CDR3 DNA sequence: TGTGCCAGCAGTACTCCAGGGGGTGGAAACACCATATATTTT. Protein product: CASSTPGGGNTIYF.

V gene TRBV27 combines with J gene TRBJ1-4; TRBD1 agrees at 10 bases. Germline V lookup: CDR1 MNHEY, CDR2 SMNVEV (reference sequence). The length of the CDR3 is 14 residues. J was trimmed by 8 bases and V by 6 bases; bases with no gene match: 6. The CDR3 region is CASRGTGVREKLFF. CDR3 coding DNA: TGTGCCAGCAGGGGGACAGGGGTGAGGGAAAAACTGTTTTTT. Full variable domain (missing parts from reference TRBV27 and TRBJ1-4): EAQVTQNPRYLITVTGKKLTVTCSQNMNHEYMSWYRQDPGLGLRQIYYSMNVEVTDKGDVPEGYKVSRKEKRNFPLILESPSPNQTSLYFCASRGTGVREKLFFGSGTQLSVL.

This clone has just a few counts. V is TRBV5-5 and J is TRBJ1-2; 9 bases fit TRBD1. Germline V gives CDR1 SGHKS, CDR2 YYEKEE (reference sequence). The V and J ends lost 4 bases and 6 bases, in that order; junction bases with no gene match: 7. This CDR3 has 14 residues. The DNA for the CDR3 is TGTGCCAGCAGCACCTTACAGGGGGCGAATGGCTACACCTTC. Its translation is CASSTLQGANGYTF.